These 22 T cell receptor beta chains were sequenced from one sample in a study of radiation and T cells in renal cell carcinoma. Sequencing used immunoSEQ multiplex PCR; TCRdb keeps in-frame clones, though not all of them. The data hold fewer than 200,000 clones, with about 88% observed a single time. Sample time point: blood 4 weeks post-SBRT, at nephrectomy. The treatment: 15 Gy SBRT to primary tumor, nephrectomy 4 weeks later. This specimen was blood, taken from a patient whose treatment included radiotherapy and nephrectomy. The receptors stem from a woman in her 50s with renal cell carcinoma.

This sequence joins TRBV4-1 and TRBJ2-7; the match to TRBD1 covers 9 bases. The CDR3 contains 14 residues. Germline V gene lookup returns CDR1 MGHRA and CDR2 YSYEKL. J lost 5 bases, V lost 4 bases, and 6 bases had no gene match. The CDR3 DNA follows: TGCGCCAGCAGCCGGACAGGGGCGGACCACGAGCAGTACTTC. The encoded protein is CASSRTGADHEQYF.

The J gene is TRBJ2-7, the V gene TRBV6-5; D gene uncertain. The germline V gene has CDR1 MNHEY and CDR2 SVGAGI. This CDR3 contains 12 residues. The V gene lost 6 bases and the J gene lost 11 bases, with 17 bases spanning the gap. CDR3 sequence: CASSPKPGKEYF. The CDR3 nucleotides read TGTGCCAGCAGCCCAAAGCCCGGAAAGGAGTACTTC.

A single count supports this clone. This rearrangement joins TRBV9 to TRBJ2-7; no clear D. The germline gives CDR1 SGDLS, CDR2 YYNGEE. This CDR3 comprises 14 residues. V was cut by 0 bases and J by 3 bases, with 10 bases left in between. CDR3 loop: CASSVDGVYYEQYF. In nucleotides, the CDR3 is TGTGCCAGCAGCGTAGATGGGGTCTACTACGAGCAGTACTTC.

The genes are TRBV7-3 and TRBJ2-2; TRBD1 matches 7 bases. The CDR3 is made up of 15 amino acids. V shed 2 bases, J shed 3 bases, and the junction held 3 bases outside the gene matches. Germline CDR1 is SGHTA and CDR2 is FQGTGA. The CDR3 DNA is TGTGCCAGCAGCTTACAGGGGGATTACACCGGGGAGCTGTTTTTT. Translating it yields CASSLQGDYTGELFF.

The chain combines TRBV29-1 with TRBJ2-5, with 7 bases identical to TRBD1. Germline V gives CDR1 SQVTM, CDR2 ANQGSEA. The CDR3 runs to 15 residues. V gave up 5 bases and J gave up 1 base; unmatched junction bases: 10. The CDR3, as DNA: TGCAGCGTTCTCGGGACAGTGGGTTTCCAAGAGACCCAGTACTTC. It is translated as CSVLGTVGFQETQYF.

This chain uses TRBV5-1 with TRBJ1-2; D is unresolved. The CDR3 spans 15 residues. The germline V gene has CDR1 SGHRS and CDR2 YFSETQ. The V and J ends lost 5 bases and 0 bases respectively, with 14 bases between them. CDR3 nucleotide sequence: TGCGCCAGCAGTTCTACCTCAATCGCTAACTATGGCTACACCTTC. It is translated as CASSSTSIANYGYTF.

The rearrangement joins TRBV2 to TRBJ1-5; no definite D call. Germline assignment: CDR1 SNHLY and CDR2 FYNNEI. Trimming took off 4 bases at V and 4 bases at J, with 8 bases between the two ends. The CDR3 contains 13 residues. CDR3 sequence (DNA): TGTGCCAGCAGTGTTCTAGAAAATCAGCCCCAGCATTTT. Protein sequence: CASSVLENQPQHF.

The genes are TRBV2 and TRBJ2-3, with no clear D. CDR3 size: 14 residues. Germline CDR1 and CDR2: SNHLY and FYNNEI. V shed 6 bases and J shed 1 base, with 11 bases lying between them. The CDR3 DNA reads as TGTGCCAGCAGGAGCCGGCAGGGCACAGATACGCAGTATTTT. Translating it yields CASRSRQGTDTQYF.

This clone was seen a few times. The chain recombines TRBV15 with TRBJ1-4; D is uncertain. CDR1 and CDR2 (germline): LNHNV, YYDKDF (reference sequence). Trimming left V 1 base short and J 10 bases short, with 16 bases between. CDR3 length: 15 residues. The CDR3 nucleotides read TGTGCCACCAGCAGAGGGTCGTTATTGGAGGGAAAACTGTTTTTT. Its protein is CATSRGSLLEGKLFF.

The J gene is TRBJ2-7, the V gene TRBV27; 8 bases align to TRBD2. Trimming at V came to 6 bases and at J to 3 bases, leaving 19 bases not matched to a gene. CDR1 and CDR2 (germline): MNHEY, SMNVEV (reference sequence). The CDR3 is made up of 18 amino acids. DNA for the CDR3: TGTGCCAGCAGCGCTATGGGACTAGGGATGGGGGGGGGCTACGAGCAGTACTTC. This sequence encodes CASSAMGLGMGGGYEQYF.

This sequence joins TRBV19 and TRBJ2-2; no definite D call. Germline lookup yields CDR1 LNHDA and CDR2 SQIVND (reference sequence). CDR3 length equals 12 residues. V gave up 1 base and J gave up 5 bases, with 2 bases separating them. In nucleotides, the CDR3 is TGTGCCAGTAGTATAGGGACCGGGGAGCTGTTTTTT. Protein product: CASSIGTGELFF. Based on the CDR3 plus reference TRBV19 and TRBJ2-2, the full variable domain is DGGITQSPKYLFRKEGQNVTLSCEQNLNHDAMYWYRQDPGQGLRLIYYSQIVNDFQKGDIAEGYSVSREKKESFPLTVTSAQKNPTAFYLCASSIGTGELFFGEGSRLTVL.

The chain uses TRBV7-9 and TRBJ2-5; 8 nucleotides line up with TRBD1. V lost 5 bases, J lost 1 base, and 9 bases stayed unmatched. The CDR3 totals 16 residues. Germline V gene data show CDR1 as SEHNR and CDR2 as FQNEAQ (reference sequence). CDR3 bases: TGTGCCAGCAGCCCACCCCCCGGACAGGGCCAAGAGACCCAGTACTTC. Protein sequence: CASSPPPGQGQETQYF.

The chain couples TRBV7-9 to TRBJ1-1, with unresolved D. V lost 8 bases to trimming and J lost 5 bases, with 18 bases between them. Germline V gene lookup returns CDR1 SEHNR and CDR2 FQNEAQ (reference sequence). This CDR3 contains 14 residues. The CDR3: CASLRLFLETEAFF. The CDR3, as DNA: TGTGCCAGCCTTCGGTTGTTTCTAGAGACTGAAGCTTTCTTT.

J is TRBJ1-2 and V is TRBV4-2; tentative D call: TRBD1 (6 bases). CDR1 and CDR2 (germline): LGHNA, YNFKEQ. Trimming removed 2 bases from V and 7 bases from J, with 11 bases in between. The CDR3 has 13 residues. CDR3 protein: CASSQIQGGGYTF. The CDR3 DNA is TGTGCCAGCAGCCAAATACAGGGAGGTGGCTACACCTTC.

This chain connects TRBV7-8 to TRBJ2-1, with no clear D. Germline values: CDR1 SGHVS, CDR2 FQNEAQ. CDR3 length: 13 amino acids. V was pared by 1 base and J by 5 bases, with 6 bases between. CDR3 in DNA: TGTGCCAGCAGCTTAGGCCTCAACAATGAGCAGTTCTTC. Residues: CASSLGLNNEQFF.

In its sample, this clone was seen a few times. J is TRBJ1-1 and V is TRBV7-2; no definite D call. Germline assignment: CDR1 SGHTA and CDR2 FQGNSA. Trimming shortened V by 5 bases and J by 1 base, and 11 bases separated the two germline ends. The CDR3 runs to 14 residues. The CDR3 loop reads CASSQKWGNTEAFF. CDR3 in DNA: TGTGCCAGCAGCCAAAAGTGGGGGAACACTGAAGCTTTCTTT.

The chain recombines TRBV10-1 with TRBJ2-3; D is perhaps TRBD1 or TRBD2 (6 bases each). This CDR3 contains 17 residues. The V end lost 2 bases, the J end lost 1 base, and 16 bases lay between the germline ends. The V gene's germline CDR1 is WNHNN and CDR2 SYGVQD (reference sequence). The CDR3 is CASSEHPGAQGTDTQYF. Here the CDR3 DNA reads TGCGCCAGCAGTGAGCACCCGGGGGCCCAAGGCACAGATACGCAGTATTTT.

This clone appeared a few times. The chain combines TRBV9 with TRBJ1-1, with unresolved D. V shed 4 bases and J shed 3 bases, with 10 bases lying between them. CDR1 is SGDLS and CDR2 is YYNGEE in the germline V gene. The CDR3 is made up of 13 amino acids. The CDR3 reads CASSTGGDTEAFF. The CDR3, as DNA: TGTGCCAGCAGCACCGGTGGGGACACTGAAGCTTTCTTT.

The V call is TRBV5-6, the J call TRBJ2-7; 8 bases fit TRBD1. Germline V gene sequence: CDR1 SGHDT, CDR2 YYEEEE. With V trimmed by 3 bases and J by 2 bases, 7 bases remained unmatched. CDR3 size: 15 residues. The CDR3 bases are TGTGCCAGCAGCTGGGCAAACAGGGGGGCCTACGAGCAGTACTTC. Its protein product is CASSWANRGAYEQYF.

V usage is TRBV11-3 and J usage is TRBJ2-2; 10 positions match TRBD1. The germline CDR1 and CDR2 sequences are SGHNT and YENEEA. The CDR3 spans 14 residues. V gave up 4 bases and J gave up 5 bases; unmatched junction bases: 1. The CDR3 region is CASSWTGGTGELFF. DNA for the CDR3: TGTGCCAGCAGCTGGACAGGGGGGACCGGGGAGCTGTTTTTT.

This clone was seen a few times. In the same sample, other DNA sequences code for this CDR3. In DNA, the CDR3 is TGTGCCAGCAGCGTCACAGGGACAAACACTGAAGCTTTCTTT. Its translation is CASSVTGTNTEAFF. The genes are TRBV9 and TRBJ1-1; D possibly corresponds to TRBD1 (6 bases). The V end lost 2 bases, the J end lost 2 bases, and 10 bases lay between the germline ends. Germline V lookup: CDR1 SGDLS, CDR2 YYNGEE. This CDR3 contains 14 residues.

The CDR3 DNA is TGTGCCAGCAGGGGTACCCCGGGGGCCACTGAAGCTTTCTTT. This translates into CASRGTPGATEAFF. The gene calls are TRBV6-5 and TRBJ1-1; tentative D call: TRBD1 (6 bases). Germline values: CDR1 MNHEY, CDR2 SVGAGI. This CDR3 spans 14 amino acids. V lost 6 bases and J 4 bases, leaving 15 bases between the germline ends.